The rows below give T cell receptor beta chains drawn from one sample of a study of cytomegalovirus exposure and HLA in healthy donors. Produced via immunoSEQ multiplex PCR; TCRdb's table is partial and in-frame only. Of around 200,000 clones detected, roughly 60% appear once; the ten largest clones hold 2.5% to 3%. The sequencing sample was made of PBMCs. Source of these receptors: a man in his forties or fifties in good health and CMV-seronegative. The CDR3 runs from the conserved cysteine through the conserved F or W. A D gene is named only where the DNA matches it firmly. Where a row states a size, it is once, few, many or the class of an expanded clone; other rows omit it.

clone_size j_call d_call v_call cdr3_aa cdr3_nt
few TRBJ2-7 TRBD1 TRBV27 CASSHTRDRAYEQYF TGTGCCAGCAGTCACACCCGGGACAGAGCCTACGAGCAGTACTTC
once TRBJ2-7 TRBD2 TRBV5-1 CASSWRLAGAYEQYF TGCGCCAGCAGTTGGAGACTAGCGGGAGCTTACGAGCAGTACTTC
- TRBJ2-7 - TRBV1 CTSSQDTQGAYEQYF TGCACCAGCAGCCAAGATACGCAGGGGGCTTACGAGCAGTACTTC
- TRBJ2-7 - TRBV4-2 CASSHPGSYEQYF TGTGCCAGCAGCCATCCCGGCTCCTACGAGCAGTACTTC
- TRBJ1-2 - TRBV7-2 CASSSQGLDGYTF TGTGCCAGCAGCTCTCAGGGGTTAGACGGCTACACCTTC
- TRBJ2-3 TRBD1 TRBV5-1 CASSIWTGSTDTQYF TGCGCCAGCAGCATATGGACAGGGAGCACAGATACGCAGTATTTT
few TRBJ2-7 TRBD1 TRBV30 CAWSPGGYEQYF TGTGCCTGGAGTCCAGGGGGCTACGAGCAGTACTTC
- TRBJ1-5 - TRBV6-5 CASSTQSFYQPQHF TGTGCCAGCAGTACACAGTCATTCTATCAGCCCCAGCATTTT
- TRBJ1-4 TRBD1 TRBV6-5 CASSYSGGNEKLFF TGTGCCAGCAGTTATTCAGGGGGTAATGAAAAACTGTTTTTT
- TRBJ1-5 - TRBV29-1 CSVRWQQPQHF TGCAGCGTTCGCTGGCAACAGCCCCAGCATTTT
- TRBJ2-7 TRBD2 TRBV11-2 CASSLGPGTSGTPYEQYF TGTGCCAGCAGCTTAGGCCCTGGGACTAGCGGGACCCCTTACGAGCAGTACTTC
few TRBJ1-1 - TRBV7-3 CASSLNPGMNTEAFF TGTGCCAGCAGCTTAAATCCGGGGATGAACACTGAAGCTTTCTTT
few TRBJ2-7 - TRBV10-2 CASSEAEVTYEQYF TGCGCCAGCAGTGAGGCAGAAGTGACCTACGAGCAGTACTTC
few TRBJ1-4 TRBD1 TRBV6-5 CASSFRGQRGEKLFF TGTGCCAGCAGTTTCAGGGGGCAAAGAGGTGAAAAACTGTTTTTT
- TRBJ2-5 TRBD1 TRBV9 CASSIGTGSWETQYF TGTGCCAGCAGCATTGGGACAGGGTCGTGGGAGACCCAGTACTTC
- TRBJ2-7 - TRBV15 CATSRLGPTDPYEQYF TGTGCCACCAGCAGACTCGGCCCGACAGACCCCTACGAGCAGTACTTC
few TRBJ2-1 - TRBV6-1 CASSEAAWGVDEQFF TGTGCCAGCAGTGAAGCGGCTTGGGGGGTGGATGAGCAGTTCTTC
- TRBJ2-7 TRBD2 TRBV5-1 CASSRSGGANEQYF TGCGCCAGCAGCCGAAGCGGGGGGGCCAACGAGCAGTACTTC
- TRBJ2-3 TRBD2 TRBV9 CASSVGGGGTDTQYF TGTGCCAGCAGCGTAGGGGGAGGGGGCACAGATACGCAGTATTTT
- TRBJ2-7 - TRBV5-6 CASSFGQGRAYEQYF TGTGCCAGCAGCTTCGGTCAGGGGAGGGCCTACGAGCAGTACTTC
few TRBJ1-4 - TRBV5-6 CASSLIGEGEKLFF TGTGCCAGCAGCTTGATAGGGGAGGGTGAAAAACTGTTTTTT
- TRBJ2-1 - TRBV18 CASSPGGGVEQFF TGTGCCAGCTCACCAGGAGGGGGCGTTGAGCAGTTCTTC
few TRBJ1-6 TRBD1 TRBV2 CASSPTGTGNSPLHF TGTGCCAGCAGTCCCACCGGGACAGGGAATTCACCCCTCCACTTT
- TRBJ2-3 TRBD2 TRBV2 CATKRGRDTDTQYF TGTGCCACCAAAAGAGGGAGGGACACAGATACGCAGTATTTT
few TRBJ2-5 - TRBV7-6 CASSELEETQYF TGTGCCAGCAGCGAACTCGAAGAGACCCAGTACTTC
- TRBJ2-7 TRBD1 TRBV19 CASSLRQGQGEQYF TGTGCCAGTAGCCTTCGACAGGGCCAAGGCGAGCAGTACTTC
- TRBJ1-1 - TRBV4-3 CASSRVGAATEAFF TGCGCCAGCAGCCGGGTGGGGGCGGCTACTGAAGCTTTCTTT
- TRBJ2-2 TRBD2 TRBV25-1 CASLSGSWSGELFF TGTGCCAGCTTAAGCGGGAGCTGGTCCGGGGAGCTGTTTTTT
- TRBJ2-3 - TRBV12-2 CASRLGARDRVLTQYF TGTGCAAGTCGCTTAGGGGCCCGGGACAGGGTGTTGACGCAGTATTTT
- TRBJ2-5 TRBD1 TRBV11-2 CASSLGQGAGPQYF TGTGCCAGCAGCTTAGGGCAGGGGGCTGGGCCCCAGTACTTC
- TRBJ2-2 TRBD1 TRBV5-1 CASSLVRGPANTGELFF TGCGCCAGCAGCTTGGTTAGGGGGCCCGCGAACACCGGGGAGCTGTTTTTT
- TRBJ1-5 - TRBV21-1 CASRGTGDQPQHF TGTGCCAGCAGAGGGACAGGGGATCAGCCCCAGCATTTT
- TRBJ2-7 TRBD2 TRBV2 CASSRGGNEQYF TGTGCCAGCAGTCGCGGGGGAAACGAGCAGTACTTC
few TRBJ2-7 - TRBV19 CASSQGGIYEQYF TGTGCCAGTAGTCAAGGCGGTATCTACGAGCAGTACTTC
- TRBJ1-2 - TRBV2 CASGRGANYGYTF TGTGCCAGCGGGAGGGGAGCCAACTATGGCTACACCTTC
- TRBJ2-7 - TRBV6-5 CAISGAQSSYEQYF TGTGCCATCTCAGGCGCCCAAAGCTCCTACGAGCAGTACTTC
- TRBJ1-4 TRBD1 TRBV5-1 CASSPEDRWIEKLFF TGCGCCAGCAGCCCCGAGGACAGGTGGATTGAAAAACTGTTTTTT